Following are 8 T cell receptor beta chains from one sample sequenced in a study of cytomegalovirus exposure and HLA in healthy donors. PCR involved 60 Vbeta and 13 Jbeta primers. The protocol was immunoSEQ multiplex PCR, while the TCRdb copy is restricted to in-frame clones and leaves out a portion. Of around 140,000 clones in the sample, over 65% are singletons; the top ten hold less than 2%. Sequenced material: PBMCs. These receptors all come from a female donor in good health and CMV-seropositive.

CDR3 DNA sequence: TGTGCCAGCAGCTACAGGGGGGTAGCGGGAGGGCTAGTCGATGAGCAGTTCTTC. This encodes CASSYRGVAGGLVDEQFF. The rearrangement joins TRBV7-2 to TRBJ2-1, with 11 bases identical to TRBD2. The CDR3 totals 18 residues. V dropped 4 bases and J dropped 8; count of bases not matched to a gene: 16. Germline V gene sequence: CDR1 SGHTA, CDR2 FQGNSA.

This clone was seen once. The genes are TRBV7-8 and TRBJ2-1; 8 bases are shared with TRBD1. Germline loops: CDR1 SGHVS, CDR2 FQNEAQ. Trimming at V came to 5 bases and at J to 5 bases, leaving 5 bases not matched to a gene. This CDR3 region has 14 residues. The CDR3, as DNA: TGTGCCAGCAGCCTGGGGACAGGTAACAATGAGCAGTTCTTC. Its translation is CASSLGTGNNEQFF.

This chain uses TRBV11-2 with TRBJ2-5; D uncertain. CDR1 and CDR2 (germline): SGHAT, FQNNGV. V lost 2 bases and J lost 5, with 6 bases in between. The CDR3 has 12 amino acids. The CDR3 loop reads CASSLSIETQYF. The CDR3 nucleotides read TGTGCCAGCAGCTTATCAATCGAGACCCAGTACTTC.

The V call is TRBV27, the J call TRBJ2-1; tentative D call: TRBD1 (5 bases). The CDR3 runs to 14 residues. The ends were cut back, 3 bases at V and 8 bases at J, with 14 bases in the middle. CDR1 and CDR2 (germline): MNHEY, SMNVEV (reference sequence). Written as DNA, the CDR3 is TGTGCCAGCAGTTTCGTGGGTCTAGGGGATGAGCAGTTCTTC. This codes for CASSFVGLGDEQFF.

In its sample, this clone was seen once. This chain's CDR3 is CSVERDPGKLFF. CDR3 nucleotides: TGCAGCGTTGAACGCGATCCAGGAAAACTGTTTTTT. The rearrangement joins TRBV29-1 to TRBJ1-4; D remains unclear. The length of the CDR3 is 12 residues. V was pared by 2 bases and J by 10 bases, with 11 bases between. Per germline, CDR1 SQVTM and CDR2 ANQGSEA. Full variable domain (remainder filled in from reference TRBV29-1 and TRBJ1-4): SAVISQKPSRDICQRGTSLTIQCQVDSQVTMMFWYRQQPGQSLTLIATANQGSEATYESGFVIDKFPISRPNLTFSTLTVSNMSPEDSSIYLCSVERDPGKLFFGSGTQLSVL.

The rearrangement uses TRBV6-5 and TRBJ1-1; 11 bases are shared with TRBD1. The germline V gene has CDR1 MNHEY and CDR2 SVGAGI. This CDR3 has 14 amino acids. V gave up 6 bases and J gave up 5 bases; unmatched junction bases: 5. This CDR3 reads CASRPDRGRTEAFF. CDR3 DNA: TGTGCCAGCAGACCGGACAGGGGGCGTACTGAAGCTTTCTTT.

The V and J genes are TRBV11-2 and TRBJ1-3; no reliable D call. The germline V gene encodes CDR1 SGHAT and CDR2 FQNNGV. The CDR3 runs to 17 residues. Trimming took 4 bases from V and 0 from J, leaving 16 bases between them. The CDR3 nucleotides are TGTGCCAGCAGCTCGACGGGTACCCGCGGCTCTGGAAACACCATATATTTT. This gives the protein CASSSTGTRGSGNTIYF.

This chain connects TRBV11-3 to TRBJ1-1; TRBD1 matches 8 bases. Looked up from germline, CDR1 is SGHNT and CDR2 is YENEEA. The CDR3 has 16 residues. With V trimmed by 4 bases and J by 3 bases, 10 bases remained unmatched. For the CDR3, the DNA is TGTGCCAGCAGCTCTCTGGACAGGGAAGGTCACACTGAAGCTTTCTTT. Amino acid sequence: CASSSLDREGHTEAFF.